These 7 T cell receptor beta chains were sequenced from one sample in a study of T-cell reconstitution after alpha-beta-depleted transplantation in children. TCRbeta library construction was performed incorporating unique molecular identifiers. Using its own MiXCR run on the PCR reads, TCRdb lists one record per CDR3 protein. The data contain 250,000 to 400,000 distinct CDR3 sequences, approximately 23% of them seen just once; the ten biggest clones take up approximately 9.9%. Sequences were derived from PBMCs, mostly from graft donor cells, sampled 180 days after TCRalphabeta/CD19-depleted stem cell transplant. Receptor source: a male patient younger than 18 who had a stem cell transplant for acute lymphoblastic leukemia, so the T cells may come from the graft donor.

The CDR3 sequence: CASSSGGAGSSYNEQFF. DNA for the CDR3: TGCGCCAGCAGCTCCGGGGGGGCGGGATCCTCCTACAATGAGCAGTTCTTC. The chain joins TRBV10-1 to TRBJ2-1, with TRBD2 matching over 8 bases. Germline trimming cut 6 bases from V and 0 bases from J; bases unmatched to any gene: 10. CDR1 and CDR2 (germline): WNHNN, SYGVQD (reference sequence). CDR3 length equals 17 residues.

The chain combines TRBV29-1 with TRBJ2-7; a possible D gene is TRBD1 (6 bases). V shed 5 bases and J shed 2 bases, with 10 bases lying between them. Looked up from germline, CDR1 is SQVTM and CDR2 is ANQGSEA. CDR3 length equals 12 residues. The CDR3 loop is CSVTGSPYEQYF. CDR3 nucleotide sequence: TGCAGCGTTACAGGGTCACCCTACGAGCAGTACTTC.

This clonotype was seen a few times. The rearrangement joins TRBV6-5 to TRBJ1-2; 9 bases align to TRBD1. The V gene's germline CDR1 is MNHEY and CDR2 SVGAGI. With 0 bases clipped from V and 5 bases from J, the junction kept 4 bases outside the gene matches. This CDR3 region has 15 residues. The CDR3 reads CASSYSETGGYGYTF. The CDR3 DNA reads TGTGCCAGCAGTTACTCGGAGACAGGGGGATATGGCTACACCTTC.

A few counts support this clonotype. The chain's CDR3 is CASSQEAGTPYEQYF. The CDR3 bases are TGTGCCAGCAGCCAAGAGGCGGGAACCCCCTACGAGCAGTACTTC. This chain connects TRBV3-1 to TRBJ2-7; maybe TRBD2 (6 bases). Germline CDR1 is LGHDT and CDR2 is YNNKEL (reference sequence). The ends were cut back, 0 bases at V and 2 bases at J, with 11 bases in the middle. This CDR3 spans 15 amino acids.

This clonotype was counted a few times. J is TRBJ2-4 and V is TRBV7-9, with TRBD1 matching over 7 bases. This CDR3 comprises 16 residues. With 3 bases clipped from V and 0 bases from J, the junction kept 5 bases outside the gene matches. Germline lookup yields CDR1 SEHNR and CDR2 FQNEAQ (reference sequence). CDR3 in amino acids: CASSLTGTLAKNIQYF. The DNA for the CDR3 is TGTGCCAGCAGCTTGACAGGGACGTTAGCCAAAAACATTCAGTACTTC.

The chain couples TRBV11-2 to TRBJ2-3; 11 bases fit TRBD2. The trim removed 6 bases at V and 5 bases at J, leaving 7 bases unmatched. Germline V gives CDR1 SGHAT, CDR2 FQNNGV. CDR3 size: 15 residues. CDR3 nucleotide sequence: TGTGCCAGCAGTTACGGGACTAGCGGTGGAGATACGCAGTATTTT. This sequence encodes CASSYGTSGGDTQYF.

This clonotype came up many times. The chain employs TRBV12-3 or TRBV12-4 and TRBJ2-3; no firm D call. This CDR3 has 12 residues. The V and J ends lost 7 bases and 2 bases respectively, with 7 bases between them. This CDR3 reads CASTSDTDTQYF. The CDR3 DNA is TGTGCCAGCACCTCAGACACAGATACGCAGTATTTT.